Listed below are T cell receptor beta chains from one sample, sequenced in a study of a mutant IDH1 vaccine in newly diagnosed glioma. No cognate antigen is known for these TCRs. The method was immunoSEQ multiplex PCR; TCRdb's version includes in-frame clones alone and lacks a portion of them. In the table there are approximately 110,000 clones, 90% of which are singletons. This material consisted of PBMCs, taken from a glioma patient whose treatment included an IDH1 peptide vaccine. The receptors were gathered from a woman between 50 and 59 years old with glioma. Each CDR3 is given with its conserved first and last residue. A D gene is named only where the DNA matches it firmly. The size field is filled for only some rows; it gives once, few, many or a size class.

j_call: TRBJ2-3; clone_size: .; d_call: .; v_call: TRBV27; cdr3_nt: TGTGCCAGCAGTTACCGGGACCCCGGGGGAGATACGCAGTATTTT; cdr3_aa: CASSYRDPGGDTQYF
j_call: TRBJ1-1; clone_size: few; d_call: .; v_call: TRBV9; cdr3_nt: TGTGCCAGCAGGAGGGACACCCAGGGGAACACTGAAGCTTTCTTT; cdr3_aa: CASRRDTQGNTEAFF
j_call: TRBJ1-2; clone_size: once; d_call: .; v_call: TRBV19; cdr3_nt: TGTGCCAGTAGTTTCCAGGGGAGGGACTATGGCTACACCTTC; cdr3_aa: CASSFQGRDYGYTF
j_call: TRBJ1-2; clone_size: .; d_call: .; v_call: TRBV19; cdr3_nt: TGTGCCAGTAGTACCCCCTTCAGGGTTCTGGATGGCTACACCTTC; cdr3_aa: CASSTPFRVLDGYTF
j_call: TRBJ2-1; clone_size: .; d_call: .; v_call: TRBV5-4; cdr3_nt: TGTGCCAGCTCAACGGAGGGCTACCACAATGAGCAGTTCTTC; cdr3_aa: CASSTEGYHNEQFF
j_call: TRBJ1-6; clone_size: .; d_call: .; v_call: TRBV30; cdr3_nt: TGTGCCTGGAGTGTCGAAGGACACCTTAATTCACCCCTCCACTTT; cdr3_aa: CAWSVEGHLNSPLHF
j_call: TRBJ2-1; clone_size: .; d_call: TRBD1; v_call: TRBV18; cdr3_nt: TGTGCCAGCTCACCAGGGGGACAGAGGAGCTCCTACAATGAGCAGTTCTTC; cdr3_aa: CASSPGGQRSSYNEQFF
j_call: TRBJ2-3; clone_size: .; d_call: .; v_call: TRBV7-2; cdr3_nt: TGTGCCAGCAGCTTAGTGCGAGAAGCAGATACGCAGTATTTT; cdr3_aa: CASSLVREADTQYF
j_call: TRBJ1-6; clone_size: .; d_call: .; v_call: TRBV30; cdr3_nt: TGTGCCTACGGGCGATTCCTAAATTCACCCCTCCACTTT; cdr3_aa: CAYGRFLNSPLHF
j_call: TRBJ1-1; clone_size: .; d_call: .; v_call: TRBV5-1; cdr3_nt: TGCGCCAGCAGCTTACAGGATAACACTGAAGCTTTCTTT; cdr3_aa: CASSLQDNTEAFF
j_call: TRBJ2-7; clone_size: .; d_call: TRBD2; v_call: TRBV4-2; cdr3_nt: TGTGCCAGCAGCCAACGGCGGGGGACTAGCGGGAGGAGTACTTACGAGCAGTACTTC; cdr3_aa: CASSQRRGTSGRSTYEQYF
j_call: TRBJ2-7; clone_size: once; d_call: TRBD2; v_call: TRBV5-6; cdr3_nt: TGTGCCAGCAGCTTGGAAGGGCTAGCGGAGCTGGGGCAGTACTTC; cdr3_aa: CASSLEGLAELGQYF
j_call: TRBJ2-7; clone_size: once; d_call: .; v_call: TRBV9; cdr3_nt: TGTGCCAGCAGCGTTGGTCCAACTTACGAGCAGTACTTC; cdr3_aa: CASSVGPTYEQYF
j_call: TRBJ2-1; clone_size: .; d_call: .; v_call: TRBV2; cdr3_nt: TGTGCCAGCAGTGAGCAGTGGAGGGGGAAGCGGTCGAGCTCCTACAATGAGCAGTTCTTC; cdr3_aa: CASSEQWRGKRSSSYNEQFF
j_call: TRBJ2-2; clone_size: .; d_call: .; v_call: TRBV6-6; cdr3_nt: TGTGCCAGCAGTTACGACAGCGGAACCGGGGAGCTGTTTTTT; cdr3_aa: CASSYDSGTGELFF
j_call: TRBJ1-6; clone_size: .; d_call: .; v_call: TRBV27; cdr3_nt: TGTGCCAGCAGACCTTGGGGGGGGCAGTCACCCCTCCACTTT; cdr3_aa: CASRPWGGQSPLHF
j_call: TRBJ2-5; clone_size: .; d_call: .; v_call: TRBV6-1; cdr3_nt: TGTGCCAGCAGTGAAGCTCGTAAGGGAGAGACCCAGTACTTC; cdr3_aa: CASSEARKGETQYF
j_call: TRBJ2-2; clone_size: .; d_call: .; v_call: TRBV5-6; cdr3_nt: TGTGCCAGCAGCGCCGAGACAGTTACCTACCGGGAGCTGTTTTTT; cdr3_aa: CASSAETVTYRELFF
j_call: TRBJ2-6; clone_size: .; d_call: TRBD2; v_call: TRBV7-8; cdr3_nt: TGTGCCAGCAGCTTAGTCCAAGCGGGACCTGGGGCCAACGTCCTGACTTTC; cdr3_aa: CASSLVQAGPGANVLTF
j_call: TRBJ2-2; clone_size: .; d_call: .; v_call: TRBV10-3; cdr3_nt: TGTGCCATCAGTGTAAGCAGGGGCGACACCGGGGAGCTGTTTTTT; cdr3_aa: CAISVSRGDTGELFF
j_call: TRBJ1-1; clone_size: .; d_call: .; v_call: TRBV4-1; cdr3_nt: TGCGCCAGCAGCCAACACCTCAGATGGCTGAACACTGAAGCTTTCTTT; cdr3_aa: CASSQHLRWLNTEAFF
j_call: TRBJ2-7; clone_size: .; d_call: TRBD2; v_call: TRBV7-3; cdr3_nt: TGTGCCAGCAGCTTCGGCGGGAGAGGCGAGCAGTACTTC; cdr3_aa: CASSFGGRGEQYF
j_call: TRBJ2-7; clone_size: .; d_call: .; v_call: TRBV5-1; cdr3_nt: TGCGCCAGCAGTCGGGGGAGGGTCAGGGGTCTAGCGGAGACCTACGAGCAGTACTTC; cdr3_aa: CASSRGRVRGLAETYEQYF
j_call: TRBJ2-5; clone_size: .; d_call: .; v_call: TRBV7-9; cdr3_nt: TGTGCCAGCAGCCCCGGGGCGGGACTGTACCAAGAGACCCAGTACTTC; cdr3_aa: CASSPGAGLYQETQYF
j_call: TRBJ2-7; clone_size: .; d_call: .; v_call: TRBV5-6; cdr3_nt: TGTGCCAGCAGCCCCAAGAAGGCAGGGGCGACAATAAGCTACGAGCAGTACTTC; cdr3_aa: CASSPKKAGATISYEQYF
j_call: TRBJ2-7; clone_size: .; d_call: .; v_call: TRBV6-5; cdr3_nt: TGTGCCAGCAGTTCCCCTGTTGCCTACGAGCAGTACTTC; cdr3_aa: CASSSPVAYEQYF
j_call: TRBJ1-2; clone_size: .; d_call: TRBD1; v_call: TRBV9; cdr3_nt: TGTGCCAGCAGCGGGGACAGGGTCGGCTATGGCTACACCTTC; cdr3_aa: CASSGDRVGYGYTF
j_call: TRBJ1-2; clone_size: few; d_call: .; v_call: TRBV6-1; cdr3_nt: TGTGCCAGCACCAGAGACTATGGCTACACCTTC; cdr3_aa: CASTRDYGYTF
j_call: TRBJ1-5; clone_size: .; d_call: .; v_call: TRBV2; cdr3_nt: TGTGCCAGCAGACAAACACTGAGCAATCAGCCCCAGCATTTT; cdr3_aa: CASRQTLSNQPQHF
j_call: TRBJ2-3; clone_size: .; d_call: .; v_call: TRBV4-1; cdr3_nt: TGCGCCAGCACCCGGACAGCCCTCGCCCTGGGCACAGATACGCAGTATTTT; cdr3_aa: CASTRTALALGTDTQYF
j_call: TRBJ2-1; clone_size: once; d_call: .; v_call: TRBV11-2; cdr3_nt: TGTGCCAGCAGCCCGGGTCGCTCCTACAATGAGCAGTTCTTC; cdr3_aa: CASSPGRSYNEQFF
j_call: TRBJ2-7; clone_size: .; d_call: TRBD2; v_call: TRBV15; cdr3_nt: TGTGCCACCAGCAAGAGGGCTAGCGGAACCTACGAGCAGTACTTC; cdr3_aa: CATSKRASGTYEQYF
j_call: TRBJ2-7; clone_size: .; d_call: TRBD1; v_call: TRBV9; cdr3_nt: TGTGCCAGCAGCGTCCCCCGGGACAGGGGAAGCCTCGAGCAGTACTTC; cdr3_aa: CASSVPRDRGSLEQYF
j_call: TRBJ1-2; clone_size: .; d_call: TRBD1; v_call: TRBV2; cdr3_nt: TGTGCCAGCAGTGTCCGGGACAGGGGCGGCTACACCTTC; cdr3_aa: CASSVRDRGGYTF
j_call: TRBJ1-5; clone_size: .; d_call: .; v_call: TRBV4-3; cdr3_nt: TGCGCCAGCAGCCACCTCGGAAAGGGGGAAAAACAGCCCCAGCATTTT; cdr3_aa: CASSHLGKGEKQPQHF
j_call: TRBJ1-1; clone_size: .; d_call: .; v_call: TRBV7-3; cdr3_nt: TGTGCCAGCAGCGCCGCTATGAACACTGAAGCTTTCTTT; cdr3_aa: CASSAAMNTEAFF
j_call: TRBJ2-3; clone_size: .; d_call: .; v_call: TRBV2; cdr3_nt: TGTGCCAGCAGTCGTACGCCCCCAGATACGCAGTATTTT; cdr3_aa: CASSRTPPDTQYF
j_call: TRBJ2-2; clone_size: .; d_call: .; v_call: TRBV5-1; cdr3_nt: TGCGCCAGCAGCTTCGAGGGAGGAAGAGACACCGGGGAGCTGTTTTTT; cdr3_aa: CASSFEGGRDTGELFF
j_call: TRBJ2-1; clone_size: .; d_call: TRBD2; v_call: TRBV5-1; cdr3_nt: TGCGCCAGCAGCCGCGACGGTGGTAGCGGGATAGAGCAGTTCTTC; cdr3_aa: CASSRDGGSGIEQFF
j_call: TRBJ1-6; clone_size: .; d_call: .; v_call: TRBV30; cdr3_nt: TGTGCCTGGAGGAGATCAGGGCCCAGGTCACCCCTCCACTTT; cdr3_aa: CAWRRSGPRSPLHF
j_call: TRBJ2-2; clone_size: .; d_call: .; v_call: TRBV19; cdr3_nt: TGTGCCAGTAGTGAACAGGGTACGAACACCGGGGAGCTGTTTTTT; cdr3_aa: CASSEQGTNTGELFF
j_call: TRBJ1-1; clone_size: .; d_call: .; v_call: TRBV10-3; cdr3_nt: TGTGCCATCAGTGCCCAGAAGGGGGGGGTTGCTTTCTTT; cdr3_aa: CAISAQKGGVAFF
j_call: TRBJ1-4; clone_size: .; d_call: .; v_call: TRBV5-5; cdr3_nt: TGTGCCAGCACTCTCTGGGGGGAAAAACTGTTTTTT; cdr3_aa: CASTLWGEKLFF
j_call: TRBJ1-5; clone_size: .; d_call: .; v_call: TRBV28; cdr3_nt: TGTGCCAGCAGTTTCAAGAGGAACAATCAGCCCCAGCATTTT; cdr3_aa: CASSFKRNNQPQHF
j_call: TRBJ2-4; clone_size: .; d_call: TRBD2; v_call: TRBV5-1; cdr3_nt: TGCGCCAGCAGCTTGGAGAGGACTAGCGGGAGTCCCGCCAAAAACATTCAGTACTTC; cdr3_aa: CASSLERTSGSPAKNIQYF
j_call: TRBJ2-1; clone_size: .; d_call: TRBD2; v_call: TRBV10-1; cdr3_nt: TGCGCCAGCGGGACTAGCTACAATGAGCAGTTCTTC; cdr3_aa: CASGTSYNEQFF
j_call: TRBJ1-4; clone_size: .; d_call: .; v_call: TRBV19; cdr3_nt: TGTGCCAGTAGTCCGGGGAGGGGTGAAAAACTGTTTTTT; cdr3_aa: CASSPGRGEKLFF
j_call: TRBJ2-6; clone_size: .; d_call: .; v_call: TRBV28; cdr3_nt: TGTGCCAGCAGTTTGGTCGGATCTGGGGCCAACGTCCTGACTTTC; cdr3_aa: CASSLVGSGANVLTF
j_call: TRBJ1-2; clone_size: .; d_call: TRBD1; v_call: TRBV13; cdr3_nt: TGTGCCAGCAGCTTAGGCGGACAGGGAGGGGGCTACACCTTC; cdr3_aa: CASSLGGQGGGYTF
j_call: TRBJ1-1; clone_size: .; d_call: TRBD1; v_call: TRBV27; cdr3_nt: TGTGCCAGCAGTGGAAGACAGGGGGTGGACACTGAAGCTTTCTTT; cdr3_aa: CASSGRQGVDTEAFF
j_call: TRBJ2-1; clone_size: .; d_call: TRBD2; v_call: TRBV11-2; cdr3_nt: TGTGCCAGCAGCTTAGCCCCTAGCGGGAGGGGCTACAATGAGCAGTTCTTC; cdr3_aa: CASSLAPSGRGYNEQFF
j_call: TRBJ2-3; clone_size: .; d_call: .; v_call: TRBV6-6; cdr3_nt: TGTGCCAGCAGCTCAAGTAGGGGCGCAGATACGCAGTATTTT; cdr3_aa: CASSSSRGADTQYF
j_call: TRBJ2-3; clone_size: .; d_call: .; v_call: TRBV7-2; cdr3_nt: TGTGCCAGCAGGAGGGGAGGGAGGGGGACAGATACGCAGTATTTT; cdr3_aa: CASRRGGRGTDTQYF
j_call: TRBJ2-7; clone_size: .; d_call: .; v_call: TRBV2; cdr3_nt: TGTGCCAGCAGTATCTTCCAGACCTACGAGCAGTACTTC; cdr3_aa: CASSIFQTYEQYF
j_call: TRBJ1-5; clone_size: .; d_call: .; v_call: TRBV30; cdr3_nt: TGTGCCTGGAGTGTCCAGCAAAATCAGCCCCAGCATTTT; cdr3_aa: CAWSVQQNQPQHF
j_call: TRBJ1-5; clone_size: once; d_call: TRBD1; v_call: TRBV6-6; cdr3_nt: TGTGCCAGCAGTTACTCAGGACAGGGAAGCAATCAGCCCCAGCATTTT; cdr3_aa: CASSYSGQGSNQPQHF